This T cell receptor beta chain was sequenced during a study of radiotherapy plus CTLA-4 blockade in lung cancer. Overall study findings and caveats: Clones of tumor-derived TCRs expanded in blood after radiotherapy plus ipilimumab. It was early blood T cell clone dynamics, with interferon-beta, that reportedly best predicted response.

Measured with immunoSEQ multiplex PCR; TCRdb has only the in-frame clones, and not every one. Among over 85,000 clones listed, roughly four fifths were seen once. About this clone: Antigen: not known.

The CDR3 runs to 12 residues. V gave up 0 bases and J gave up 7 bases, with 7 bases separating them. Germline CDR1 LGHNA, CDR2 YNFKEQ. This clonotype was sampled from a human donor with non-small cell lung cancer that progressed on radiotherapy plus ipilimumab. The chain couples TRBV4-2 to TRBJ2-7; the D is unclear. The sequencing used peripheral blood, collected from a patient treated with radiotherapy plus ipilimumab. The CDR3 DNA reads as TGTGCCAGCAGCCAAGATAGACGGGAGCAGTACTTC. Protein: CASSQDRREQYF.